A selection of T cell receptor beta chains follows, all from one sample in a study of T cell responses to AZD1222 COVID-19 vaccine. The assay was immunoSEQ multiplex PCR, and TCRdb's table has in-frame clones only and misses some. Here the sample spans about 83,000 clones, roughly 88% being singletons. The material sequenced was peripheral blood, taken on day 0 of MenACWY control vaccination. Every receptor here comes from an adult in good health. The CDR3 runs from the conserved cysteine through the conserved F or W. D genes are given only for firm matches. Size is stated for part of the rows, as once, few or many counts, or as a class when the clone is expanded.

>TRBJ2-2|TRBV7-9|.|.
CASSLGITGELFF
TGTGCCAGCAGCTTGGGGATCACCGGGGAGCTGTTTTTT
>TRBJ1-1|TRBV6-1|few|.
CASSEAAEAFF
TGTGCCAGCAGTGAAGCGGCGGAAGCTTTCTTT
>TRBJ2-1|TRBV6-2/TRBV6-3|.|TRBD2
CASSYLLAGGEREQFF
TGTGCCAGCAGTTACTTGCTAGCGGGAGGTGAAAGAGAGCAGTTCTTC
>TRBJ2-7|TRBV27|.|TRBD2
CASSEKSPGLAGYIPYEQYF
TGTGCCAGCAGTGAAAAGTCCCCCGGACTAGCGGGTTACATACCCTACGAGCAGTACTTC
>TRBJ2-2|TRBV27|once|TRBD2
CASSLSPLRLAGGPSTGELFF
TGTGCCAGCAGTTTATCCCCTCTTAGACTAGCGGGAGGGCCGAGCACCGGGGAGCTGTTTTTT
>TRBJ2-3|TRBV28|.|TRBD2
CASSSSGSESDTQYF
TGTGCCAGCAGTTCAAGCGGGAGTGAATCAGATACGCAGTATTTT
>TRBJ2-1|TRBV15|.|.
CATSTGPGSNEQFF
TGTGCCACCAGCACGGGACCCGGGAGCAATGAGCAGTTCTTC
>TRBJ1-5|TRBV2|.|.
CASSGGGDQPQHF
TGTGCCAGCAGTGGTGGGGGTGATCAGCCCCAGCATTTT
>TRBJ2-7|TRBV19|.|.
CASSRGESYEQYF
TGTGCCAGTAGCCGCGGGGAGTCATACGAGCAGTACTTC
>TRBJ1-2|TRBV30|.|.
CAWRMAGYGYTF
TGTGCCTGGAGAATGGCTGGGTATGGCTACACCTTC
>TRBJ1-1|TRBV6-6|.|.
CASSQGQILTEAFF
TGTGCCAGCAGCCAAGGACAGATTCTCACTGAAGCTTTCTTT
>TRBJ2-7|TRBV6-5|few|TRBD1
CASSYHDRVGEQYF
TGTGCCAGCAGTTACCACGACAGGGTGGGTGAGCAGTACTTC
>TRBJ2-1|TRBV5-1|.|.
CASSPKVGGLSAYNEQFF
TGCGCCAGCAGCCCCAAAGTGGGCGGACTATCGGCCTACAATGAGCAGTTCTTC
>TRBJ1-6|TRBV18|.|.
CASSPPHNSPLHF
TGTGCCAGCTCACCACCGCATAATTCACCCCTCCACTTT
>TRBJ2-2|TRBV28|.|.
CASSFSPATGELFF
TGTGCCAGCAGTTTTTCGCCGGCCACCGGGGAGCTGTTTTTT
>TRBJ2-7|TRBV6-1|.|.
CASSENPNYEQYF
TGTGCCAGCAGTGAAAACCCGAACTACGAGCAGTACTTC
>TRBJ2-7|TRBV29-1|.|TRBD2
CSVDGSSGGNEQYF
TGCAGCGTTGACGGGTCTAGCGGGGGGAACGAGCAGTACTTC
>TRBJ2-2|TRBV5-8|.|.
CASSLGRVAGELFF
TGTGCCAGCAGCTTGGGGAGGGTCGCCGGGGAGCTGTTTTTT
>TRBJ2-1|TRBV7-9|.|.
CASSQLLVDEQFF
TGTGCCAGCAGCCAACTACTAGTTGATGAGCAGTTCTTC
>TRBJ2-1|TRBV19|.|TRBD2
CASSIDTSASRSSYNEQFF
TGTGCCAGTAGTATAGATACTAGCGCCAGCCGGAGCTCCTACAATGAGCAGTTCTTC
>TRBJ1-2|TRBV10-3|.|.
CAISEHSYGYTF
TGTGCCATCAGTGAGCACAGCTATGGCTACACCTTC
>TRBJ2-3|TRBV5-1|.|.
CASSSSAASTDTQYF
TGCGCCAGCAGCTCCAGCGCAGCTAGCACAGATACGCAGTATTTT
>TRBJ2-7|TRBV19|.|TRBD1
CASRDRGREQYF
TGTGCCAGTAGGGACAGGGGCCGCGAGCAGTACTTC
>TRBJ2-3|TRBV7-8|.|.
CASSPPPIRDTQYF
TGTGCCAGCAGCCCCCCCCCGATCCGGGATACGCAGTATTTT
>TRBJ1-6|TRBV19|.|.
CASSMRQSSYNSPLHF
TGTGCCAGTAGTATGCGGCAGAGCTCCTATAATTCACCCCTCCACTTT
>TRBJ2-3|TRBV7-9|.|.
CASSLALRDTQYF
TGTGCCAGCAGCTTAGCGCTCAGGGATACGCAGTATTTT
>TRBJ1-2|TRBV24-1|few|.
CATSDIQGNYGYTF
TGTGCCACCAGTGATATCCAGGGGAACTATGGCTACACCTTC
>TRBJ2-7|TRBV12-3/TRBV12-4|.|.
CASSPFPSYEQYF
TGTGCCAGCAGCCCGTTCCCCTCCTACGAGCAGTACTTC
>TRBJ2-5|TRBV5-1|.|TRBD2
CASSLAVLAGVETQYF
TGCGCCAGCAGCTTGGCAGTACTAGCGGGAGTGGAGACCCAGTACTTC
>TRBJ2-3|TRBV15|.|.
CATSTPTADTQYF
TGTGCCACCAGCACCCCTACGGCGGATACGCAGTATTTT
>TRBJ2-4|TRBV11-2|.|.
CASSSQDSENIQYF
TGTGCCAGCAGCTCCCAGGACAGCGAAAACATTCAGTACTTC
>TRBJ2-2|TRBV5-4|.|TRBD2
CASSWGLAGGPGTGELFF
TGTGCCAGCAGTTGGGGACTAGCGGGAGGGCCAGGCACCGGGGAGCTGTTTTTT
>TRBJ1-2|TRBV28|.|.
CASSLDQRYGYTF
TGTGCCAGCAGTTTAGATCAGCGCTATGGCTACACCTTC
>TRBJ2-7|TRBV14|.|TRBD1
CASSPSGTGAHEQYF
TGTGCCAGCAGCCCTTCCGGGACAGGGGCTCACGAGCAGTACTTC
>TRBJ1-2|TRBV6-2/TRBV6-3|.|TRBD1
CASSYGTGGGYGYTF
TGTGCCAGCAGTTACGGGACAGGAGGTGGCTATGGCTACACCTTC
>TRBJ2-3|TRBV11-2|few|.
CASSPRTPGVDTQYF
TGTGCCAGCAGCCCCCGGACCCCTGGGGTAGATACGCAGTATTTT
>TRBJ2-5|TRBV7-2|.|TRBD2
CASSYRSGRGETQYF
TGTGCCAGCAGCTACCGTAGCGGGAGAGGAGAGACCCAGTACTTC
>TRBJ2-7|TRBV28|.|.
CATRQVSYEQYF
TGTGCCACCAGACAGGTCTCCTACGAGCAGTACTTC
>TRBJ1-5|TRBV15|few|.
CATSRDSYQPQHF
TGTGCCACCAGCAGAGACAGCTATCAGCCCCAGCATTTT
>TRBJ2-1|TRBV30|.|TRBD2
CAWRISGSYNEQFF
TGTGCCTGGAGGATTAGCGGGTCCTACAATGAGCAGTTCTTC
>TRBJ1-5|TRBV21-1|.|.
CASSKAEGWEVNQPQHF
TGTGCCAGCAGCAAAGCGGAAGGATGGGAGGTTAATCAGCCCCAGCATTTT
>TRBJ2-3|TRBV7-2|.|.
CASSPSDAAGGDTQYF
TGTGCCAGCAGCCCATCCGACGCGGCCGGGGGAGATACGCAGTATTTT
>TRBJ2-1|TRBV27|.|TRBD1
CASSFGTGGNGEQFF
TGTGCCAGCAGTTTCGGGACAGGGGGTAATGGTGAGCAGTTCTTC
>TRBJ1-2|TRBV28|.|.
CASNLGASNYGYTF
TGTGCCAGCAATCTAGGGGCCTCAAACTATGGCTACACCTTC
>TRBJ1-2|TRBV15|.|.
CATSRDRQTNYGYTF
TGTGCCACCAGCAGAGACAGGCAGACTAACTATGGCTACACCTTC
>TRBJ2-3|TRBV28|.|.
CATRFGSAERTDTQYF
TGTGCCACCCGGTTTGGTTCAGCGGAAAGGACAGATACGCAGTATTTT
>TRBJ2-7|TRBV9|.|.
CASSPGEGSSYEQYF
TGTGCCAGCAGCCCCGGTGAGGGGAGCTCCTACGAGCAGTACTTC
>TRBJ1-2|TRBV5-8|.|.
CASSLGGQGRNYGYTF
TGTGCCAGCAGCTTGGGAGGGCAGGGAAGAAACTATGGCTACACCTTC
>TRBJ1-5|TRBV12-3/TRBV12-4|.|.
CASTPFGNQPQHF
TGTGCCAGCACCCCGTTTGGCAATCAGCCCCAGCATTTT
>TRBJ1-1|TRBV7-2|.|.
CASSLDRGRGTEAFF
TGTGCCAGCAGCTTAGATCGGGGCCGGGGCACTGAAGCTTTCTTT
>TRBJ2-1|TRBV7-9|.|.
CASSSDPQGSYNEQFF
TGTGCCAGCAGCTCGGACCCTCAAGGATCCTACAATGAGCAGTTCTTC
>TRBJ1-5|TRBV7-8|.|.
CASSPTGFPYQPQHF
TGTGCCAGCAGCCCGACAGGATTTCCATATCAGCCCCAGCATTTT
>TRBJ2-7|TRBV28|.|TRBD1
CASSFTATGGFEQYF
TGTGCCAGCAGTTTTACTGCGACAGGGGGCTTCGAGCAGTACTTC
>TRBJ2-2|TRBV4-2|.|.
CASSQVESGELFF
TGTGCCAGCAGCCAAGTGGAGTCCGGGGAGCTGTTTTTT